The T cell receptor beta chain under discussion was sequenced for a study of T cell repertoires in cytomegalovirus infection (dated by TCRdb to 2018 to 2020). With regard to the full study: Because public TCR beta signatures pointed to carriage of CMV infection together with the matching HLA type, the HLA type of each donor mattered for the analysis.

As encoded in the germline V gene, CDR1 is SGHTA while CDR2 is FQGNSA. The CDR3, cysteine through phenylalanine, is 15 amino acids long. CDR3 DNA is the only sequence kept; it has 45 bases, read in frame from the first base. Compared with germline, V lacks 5 bases and J lacks 2 bases; bases without a gene match: 8. General study outcomes and caveats: In both this cohort and an independent roughly 350-donor cohort, the cumulative frequency of public TCR beta family members distinguished carriers of CMV infection plus the relevant HLA type. The ex vivo response was dominated by HLA-C-restricted CMV-specific TCR beta clonotypes, which also provided the single most frequent clonotype in two of eight donors.

This clonotype was counted many times. No cognate antigen has been identified for it. Base qualities are not provided; no much larger clone lies one nucleotide away. TCRdb records Illumina HiSeq 1500 as the sequencer. The public reads were reanalyzed by TCRdb: fastp trimming at Q25, MiXCR alignment, in-frame beta chains only. Merged by CDR3 protein, the rows form single entries marked with the most common genes and DNA. The sample table holds 130,000 or so distinct CDR3 sequences, of which 5.5% to 8% were seen once. Of the sample, about a sixth falls within the top ten clones. Sequencing was done on a sample of PBMCs. Recombination linked TRBV7-2 to TRBJ2-7; TRBD1 aligns with 8 central bases. The receptor was isolated from a human donor in good health (CMV status not recorded). Some clones in this sample may be carry-over from other donors' samples. The CDR3 protein is CASSLGQAVAYEQYF. In nucleotides, the sequence is TGTGCCAGCAGCCTGGGACAGGCGGTCGCCTACGAGCAGTACTTC.